These 18 T cell receptor beta chains came from one sample sequenced in a study of blood T cell repertoires in COVID-19. Data came from immunoSEQ multiplex PCR; TCRdb stores just in-frame clones and leaves some out. The table has approximately 130,000 clones, 88% seen once. Sequencing was performed on peripheral blood. Receptors were obtained from a human donor in a cohort sampled during active COVID-19.

The chain has TRBV5-1 and TRBJ1-6; a weak D match, TRBD1 (6 bases). The V end was cut by 4 bases, the J end by 1 base, with 9 bases between. CDR3 length equals 15 residues. The germline CDR1 and CDR2 sequences are SGHRS and YFSETQ. CDR3 DNA: TGCGCCAGCAGCGAACAGGGTTCCTATAATTCACCCCTCCACTTT. Translating gives CASSEQGSYNSPLHF.

The rearrangement joins TRBV19 to TRBJ1-5; the D is unclear. Trimming stripped 1 base from V and 3 bases from J, with 7 bases between. CDR1 LNHDA and CDR2 SQIVND come from the germline V gene (reference sequence). The CDR3 contains 14 residues. The CDR3 loop is CASSIVGFNQPQHF. Written as DNA, the CDR3 is TGTGCCAGTAGTATAGTCGGGTTCAATCAGCCCCAGCATTTT.

This rearrangement joins TRBV10-2 to TRBJ2-2; D gene ambiguous. The CDR3 consists of 16 residues. V shed 3 bases and J shed 0 bases, with 11 bases lying between them. Germline V gene data show CDR1 as WSHSY and CDR2 as SAAADI. The CDR3 spells CASSEKSRANTGELFF. CDR3 DNA: TGCGCCAGCAGTGAAAAGAGTAGAGCGAACACCGGGGAGCTGTTTTTT.

CDR3 sequence reads: CASSSRPGLAGLDTQYF. The CDR3 DNA is TGTGCCAGCAGCTCGCGACCGGGACTAGCGGGGTTAGATACGCAGTATTTT. The V gene is TRBV5-4, the J gene TRBJ2-3; 13 bases align to TRBD2. CDR1 is SGHNT, CDR2 YYREEE, per germline (reference sequence). The CDR3 runs 17 residues. J gave up 5 bases and V 3 bases, and 9 bases lay outside the gene matches.

This clone was found a few times. The chain joins TRBV10-2 to TRBJ1-2; no clear D gene. The CDR3 runs 15 residues. From germline, CDR1 is WSHSY and CDR2 SAAADI. Trimming took off 0 bases at V and 3 bases at J, with 11 bases between the two ends. The CDR3 loop reads CASSESWRSYYGYTF. CDR3 coding DNA: TGCGCCAGCAGTGAGTCGTGGAGAAGTTACTATGGCTACACCTTC.

The rearrangement joins TRBV6-5 to TRBJ1-1; no clear D. V dropped 6 bases and J dropped 1 base, with 9 bases sitting between them. The V gene's germline CDR1 is MNHEY and CDR2 SVGAGI. The length of the CDR3 is 13 residues. CDR3 bases: TGTGCCAGCAGGATTTCTACGAACACTGAAGCTTTCTTT. Encoded protein: CASRISTNTEAFF.

CDR3 nucleotide sequence: TGTGCCAGCAGCCCCGGTCGAACTGAAGCTTTCTTT. Translation gives CASSPGRTEAFF. The chain employs TRBV7-8 and TRBJ1-1, with D unclear. The length of the CDR3 is 12 residues. Germline values: CDR1 SGHVS, CDR2 FQNEAQ. V shed 5 bases and J shed 5 bases, with 9 bases lying between them. The variable domain in full, with the rest retrieved from reference TRBV7-8 and TRBJ1-1, is GAGVSQSPRYKVAKRGQDVALRCDPISGHVSLFWYQQALGQGPEFLTYFQNEAQLDKSGLPSDRFFAERPEGSVSTLKIQRTQQEDSAVYLCASSPGRTEAFFGQGTRLTVV.

The chain couples TRBV11-2 to TRBJ2-1, with D possibly TRBD2 on 5 matching bases. Trimming stripped 4 bases from V and 7 bases from J, with 14 bases between. The CDR3 loop spans 14 amino acids. CDR1 and CDR2 (germline): SGHAT, FQNNGV. For the CDR3, the DNA is TGTGCCAGCAGCTCTCCTGCGAGAGGGAATGAGCAGTTCTTC. Protein product: CASSSPARGNEQFF.

The gene calls are TRBV7-8 and TRBJ1-5; 9 bases are a match to TRBD1. V dropped 1 base and J dropped 6; count of bases not matched to a gene: 7. There are 16 residues in the CDR3. Germline CDR1 and CDR2: SGHVS and FQNEAQ. The CDR3 coding sequence is TGTGCCAGCAGCTTAGTAGGGGACAGGGTTACTCAGCCCCAGCATTTT. Protein sequence: CASSLVGDRVTQPQHF.

The rearrangement links TRBV6-1 to TRBJ2-1, with 11 bases lining up with TRBD1. The V gene end was trimmed by 1 base and the J gene end by 7 bases; junction bases not matched to a gene: 6. The CDR3 covers 16 residues. The germline gives CDR1 MNHNS, CDR2 SASEGT. The DNA of the CDR3 is TGTGCCAGCAGTGAAGACCGGACAGGGGGCGCGAATGAGCAGTTCTTC. Translated, it gives CASSEDRTGGANEQFF.

This clone was detected only once. V and J are TRBV12-3 or TRBV12-4 and TRBJ1-1, with D uncertain. The V gene lost 0 bases and the J gene lost 8 bases, with 10 bases spanning the gap. The CDR3 totals 13 residues. The CDR3 DNA follows: TGTGCCAGCAGTTTAGCCTCAGCGCCCGAAGCTTTCTTT. Protein sequence: CASSLASAPEAFF.

The table lists this clone with a count of one. The CDR3 nucleotides read TGTGCCAGCAGCGCTCCTAGCGGACTTAGCACAGATACGCAGTATTTT. As protein: CASSAPSGLSTDTQYF. The chain has TRBV11-2 and TRBJ2-3; 7 positions match TRBD2. The J segment lost 0 bases and the V segment lost 5 bases, leaving 8 bases of the junction unmatched. The germline CDR1 and CDR2 sequences are SGHAT and FQNNGV. The CDR3 consists of 16 residues.

The chain links TRBV12-3 or TRBV12-4 to TRBJ1-5; D gene unclear. Trimming left V 6 bases short and J 3 bases short, with 9 bases between. The CDR3 spans 13 residues. CDR3 loop: CASSQAPNQPQHF. Written as DNA, the CDR3 is TGTGCCAGCAGCCAGGCTCCCAATCAGCCCCAGCATTTT.

The sample holds one count of this clone. The V and J genes are TRBV7-2 and TRBJ1-2; no reliable D call. This CDR3 comprises 15 residues. V was pared by 0 bases and J by 3 bases, with 11 bases between. The germline V gene encodes CDR1 SGHTA and CDR2 FQGNSA. CDR3 residues: CASSLAGTDDYGYTF. For the CDR3, the DNA is TGTGCCAGCAGCTTAGCGGGTACAGATGACTATGGCTACACCTTC.

The chain links TRBV6-5 to TRBJ1-1, with 7 bases aligning to TRBD1. CDR1 and CDR2 from the germline V gene are MNHEY and SVGAGI. V lost 8 bases, J lost 6 bases, and 6 bases stayed unmatched. This CDR3 has 12 residues. The CDR3 bases are TGTGCCAGCTCGTACAGGGGCGCTGAAGCTTTCTTT. The encoded protein is CASSYRGAEAFF.

V and J are TRBV6-5 and TRBJ2-1, with D uncertain. Trimming removed 8 bases at V and 3 bases at J, with 5 bases between. CDR1 MNHEY and CDR2 SVGAGI come from the germline V gene. The CDR3 has 11 residues. Here the CDR3 reads CASQYYNEQFF. As DNA, the CDR3 is TGTGCCAGCCAGTACTACAATGAGCAGTTCTTC.

This clone was picked up a small number of times. The rearrangement uses TRBV11-2 and TRBJ2-4; the match to TRBD2 covers 16 bases. The CDR3 has 18 residues. Per germline, CDR1 SGHAT and CDR2 FQNNGV. V gave up 5 bases and J gave up 2 bases; unmatched junction bases: 6. CDR3: CASSPGLAGGLTKNIQYF. The CDR3 DNA is TGTGCCAGCAGCCCGGGACTAGCGGGGGGGCTAACCAAAAACATTCAGTACTTC.

V gene TRBV5-1 combines with J gene TRBJ2-1; 7 bases map to TRBD2. From germline, CDR1 is SGHRS and CDR2 YFSETQ. This CDR3 contains 16 residues. V was clipped by 4 bases and J by 2 bases; unmatched bases: 9. The CDR3 nucleotides read TGCGCCAGCAGCCCGGGAGGTAGCGGACCCTACAATGAGCAGTTCTTC. This translates into CASSPGGSGPYNEQFF.